The rows below give T cell receptor beta chains drawn from one sample of a study of shared clonotypes between healthy human individuals. The repertoire was sequenced with immunoSEQ multiplex PCR; TCRdb's copy has only in-frame clones and lacks some. The repertoire consists of about 2.4 million clones, with approximately 93% occurring once and the leading ten covering approximately 0.35%. Material: naive CD4+ T cells from PBMCs. The receptors originated from a man between 18 and 35 years old in good health. Some clones in this sample may be carry-over from other donors' samples. CDR3s include the opening cysteine and the closing phenylalanine or tryptophan. Each record gives: CDR3 DNA, CDR3 protein, V gene, D gene, J gene, clone size. D genes are given only for firm matches. Clone size is stated in some rows and not others, as once, few, many or a class when expanded.

CDR3nt: TGTGCCAGCAGCCCACTTAGGGTGGCCGGGGAGCTGTTTTTT
CDR3aa: CASSPLRVAGELFF
v_gene: TRBV5-6
d_gene: NA
j_gene: TRBJ2-2
abundance: NA

CDR3nt: TGTGCCAGCAGCTTAGACAGGACGACCACTGAAGCTTTCTTT
CDR3aa: CASSLDRTTTEAFF
v_gene: TRBV11-2
d_gene: NA
j_gene: TRBJ1-1
abundance: NA

CDR3nt: TGCGCCAGCAGCTTGTCGGGTTCCTACAATGAGCAGTTCTTC
CDR3aa: CASSLSGSYNEQFF
v_gene: TRBV5-1
d_gene: NA
j_gene: TRBJ2-1
abundance: NA

CDR3nt: TGCGCCAGCAGTCGTGGCCGAGCGGGAGATCGGTCAGATACGCAGTATTTT
CDR3aa: CASSRGRAGDRSDTQYF
v_gene: TRBV10-1
d_gene: TRBD2
j_gene: TRBJ2-3
abundance: NA

CDR3nt: TGTGCCAGCAGCTTATTTATGGGGAACACCGGGGAGCTGTTTTTT
CDR3aa: CASSLFMGNTGELFF
v_gene: TRBV7-6
d_gene: NA
j_gene: TRBJ2-2
abundance: NA

CDR3nt: TGCGCCAGCAGCGTCCAAGGGAACACTGAAGCTTTCTTT
CDR3aa: CASSVQGNTEAFF
v_gene: TRBV5-1
d_gene: NA
j_gene: TRBJ1-1
abundance: NA

CDR3nt: TGTGCCAGCAGCGAAGGACAGGGGGAGGCAACCTACGAGCAGTACTTC
CDR3aa: CASSEGQGEATYEQYF
v_gene: TRBV7-6
d_gene: TRBD1
j_gene: TRBJ2-7
abundance: NA

CDR3nt: TGTGCCAGCAGTCCTACCCCTAGCACAGATACGCAGTATTTT
CDR3aa: CASSPTPSTDTQYF
v_gene: TRBV6-4
d_gene: NA
j_gene: TRBJ2-3
abundance: NA

CDR3nt: TGTGCCAGCAGCTCGGCCCAGGATTTTAACTATGGCTACACCTTC
CDR3aa: CASSSAQDFNYGYTF
v_gene: TRBV5-4
d_gene: NA
j_gene: TRBJ1-2
abundance: once

CDR3nt: TGTGCCAGCAGTTTATCCGGGCCCCCCTACGAGCAGTACTTC
CDR3aa: CASSLSGPPYEQYF
v_gene: TRBV28
d_gene: NA
j_gene: TRBJ2-7
abundance: NA

CDR3nt: TGTGCCAGCAGCCCCCAAACCGCTGGAAACACCATATATTTT
CDR3aa: CASSPQTAGNTIYF
v_gene: TRBV5-8
d_gene: NA
j_gene: TRBJ1-3
abundance: NA

CDR3nt: TGTGCCAGCTCACCACAGGGGACGAAGGACACTGAAGCTTTCTTT
CDR3aa: CASSPQGTKDTEAFF
v_gene: TRBV18
d_gene: NA
j_gene: TRBJ1-1
abundance: once

CDR3nt: TGTGCCAGCAGTCCCCGGGACCGGCCCTACGAGCAGTACTTC
CDR3aa: CASSPRDRPYEQYF
v_gene: TRBV6-1
d_gene: NA
j_gene: TRBJ2-7
abundance: few

CDR3nt: TGTGCCAGCAGGAGAGGTGGGTCATACTACGAGCAGTACTTC
CDR3aa: CASRRGGSYYEQYF
v_gene: TRBV5-8
d_gene: NA
j_gene: TRBJ2-7
abundance: NA

CDR3nt: TGTGCCAGCTACCGGGACAGGGGGATGAACACTGAAGCTTTCTTT
CDR3aa: CASYRDRGMNTEAFF
v_gene: TRBV6-5
d_gene: TRBD1
j_gene: TRBJ1-1
abundance: NA

CDR3nt: TGTGCCTGGACAGCTGGGGTCAGGAGAACTGAAGCTTTCTTT
CDR3aa: CAWTAGVRRTEAFF
v_gene: TRBV30
d_gene: NA
j_gene: TRBJ1-1
abundance: few

CDR3nt: TGTGCCAGCAGCCCCAGAGGACGTAACACCGGGGAGCTGTTTTTT
CDR3aa: CASSPRGRNTGELFF
v_gene: TRBV6-6
d_gene: NA
j_gene: TRBJ2-2
abundance: NA

CDR3nt: TGCAGCGTTGAAGATTTACTACAGGGCGGTTTCAACGAGCAGTACTTC
CDR3aa: CSVEDLLQGGFNEQYF
v_gene: TRBV29-1
d_gene: NA
j_gene: TRBJ2-7
abundance: NA

CDR3nt: TGCGCCAGCAGCTTGGAGGCCGGACCCTACGAGCAGTACTTC
CDR3aa: CASSLEAGPYEQYF
v_gene: TRBV5-1
d_gene: NA
j_gene: TRBJ2-7
abundance: NA

CDR3nt: TGTGCCAGCAGCTTCCAGGGCACTAATGAAAAACTGTTTTTT
CDR3aa: CASSFQGTNEKLFF
v_gene: TRBV7-3
d_gene: NA
j_gene: TRBJ1-4
abundance: NA

CDR3nt: TGTGCCAGCAGCCAGGGACGGGGGTCTGAAGCTTTCTTT
CDR3aa: CASSQGRGSEAFF
v_gene: TRBV7-8
d_gene: NA
j_gene: TRBJ1-1
abundance: NA

CDR3nt: TGTGCCAGCAGCTGGGTGGGGCCGTCGCGGAGTTACGAGCAGTACTTC
CDR3aa: CASSWVGPSRSYEQYF
v_gene: TRBV28
d_gene: NA
j_gene: TRBJ2-7
abundance: NA

CDR3nt: TGCAGCGTTAGACAGGGGTTCGAGCAGTACTTC
CDR3aa: CSVRQGFEQYF
v_gene: TRBV29-1
d_gene: TRBD1
j_gene: TRBJ2-7
abundance: NA

CDR3nt: TGTGCCAGCAGCTTCGGGCCGGTGAACACTGAAGCTTTCTTT
CDR3aa: CASSFGPVNTEAFF
v_gene: TRBV5-6
d_gene: NA
j_gene: TRBJ1-1
abundance: NA

CDR3nt: TGTGCCAGCAGCCTAGGGACAGGGGGCTATGGCTACACCTTC
CDR3aa: CASSLGTGGYGYTF
v_gene: TRBV7-9
d_gene: TRBD1
j_gene: TRBJ1-2
abundance: NA

CDR3nt: TGTGCCAGCAGGCTGGGACAGAACACTGAAGCTTTCTTT
CDR3aa: CASRLGQNTEAFF
v_gene: TRBV6-1
d_gene: NA
j_gene: TRBJ1-1
abundance: NA

CDR3nt: TGTGCCAGCAGCGTCCGGGACTGGTCCTACGAGCAGTACTTC
CDR3aa: CASSVRDWSYEQYF
v_gene: TRBV9
d_gene: NA
j_gene: TRBJ2-7
abundance: NA

CDR3nt: TGTGCCTGGACGACAGGGGGCACTGAAGCTTTCTTT
CDR3aa: CAWTTGGTEAFF
v_gene: TRBV30
d_gene: TRBD1
j_gene: TRBJ1-1
abundance: few

CDR3nt: TGTGCCAGCAGCTTAGACGGTTTCACAGATACGCAGTATTTT
CDR3aa: CASSLDGFTDTQYF
v_gene: TRBV7-6
d_gene: NA
j_gene: TRBJ2-3
abundance: NA

CDR3nt: TGTGCCAGCACGACTAGCAGCTACAATGAGCAGTTCTTC
CDR3aa: CASTTSSYNEQFF
v_gene: TRBV2
d_gene: TRBD2
j_gene: TRBJ2-1
abundance: NA

CDR3nt: TGTGCCAGCAGGCCCGGGACAGGAGCCGCCTACGAGCAGTACTTC
CDR3aa: CASRPGTGAAYEQYF
v_gene: TRBV5-4
d_gene: TRBD1
j_gene: TRBJ2-7
abundance: NA

CDR3nt: TGTGCCAGCAGCGTTTCTAGCACAGATACGCAGTATTTT
CDR3aa: CASSVSSTDTQYF
v_gene: TRBV9
d_gene: NA
j_gene: TRBJ2-3
abundance: NA

CDR3nt: TGTGCCAGCTCACCAAACGCGAGGGTCCAAGAGACCCAGTACTTC
CDR3aa: CASSPNARVQETQYF
v_gene: TRBV18
d_gene: NA
j_gene: TRBJ2-5
abundance: once

CDR3nt: TGTGCCAGCAGCGATGGTCCGGGGGCCACCTACGAGCAGTACTTC
CDR3aa: CASSDGPGATYEQYF
v_gene: TRBV7-9
d_gene: NA
j_gene: TRBJ2-7
abundance: NA

CDR3nt: TGTGCCACCAGCAGAGATACTGGAGCCCCGGAGGGGGAGACCCAGTACTTC
CDR3aa: CATSRDTGAPEGETQYF
v_gene: TRBV15
d_gene: NA
j_gene: TRBJ2-5
abundance: NA

CDR3nt: TGTGCCAGCAGCCCGGGACAGTCCACAGATACGCAGTATTTT
CDR3aa: CASSPGQSTDTQYF
v_gene: TRBV7-3
d_gene: TRBD1
j_gene: TRBJ2-3
abundance: NA

CDR3nt: TGCGCCAGCAGCCCTCGTTCAGGAAATGAAAAACTGTTTTTT
CDR3aa: CASSPRSGNEKLFF
v_gene: TRBV4-1
d_gene: NA
j_gene: TRBJ1-4
abundance: NA

CDR3nt: TGTGCCAGTAGTATGACGGGGACGGCGAACACTGAAGCTTTCTTT
CDR3aa: CASSMTGTANTEAFF
v_gene: TRBV19
d_gene: NA
j_gene: TRBJ1-1
abundance: NA

CDR3nt: TGTGCCAGCAGTTTACAAGGCCCCAGGGACACCATATATTTT
CDR3aa: CASSLQGPRDTIYF
v_gene: TRBV28
d_gene: NA
j_gene: TRBJ1-3
abundance: NA

CDR3nt: TGCAGCGTCCACCCGGGACAGGGGCGGACTGAAGCTTTCTTT
CDR3aa: CSVHPGQGRTEAFF
v_gene: TRBV29-1
d_gene: TRBD1
j_gene: TRBJ1-1
abundance: NA

CDR3nt: TGCGCCAGCAGCCAGGGACTAGCTGATGGCGGGGAGCTGTTTTTT
CDR3aa: CASSQGLADGGELFF
v_gene: TRBV5-1
d_gene: TRBD2
j_gene: TRBJ2-2
abundance: NA

CDR3nt: TGTGCCAGTACTCCACTAGCGGGGGGGTCCTACAATGAGCAGTTCTTC
CDR3aa: CASTPLAGGSYNEQFF
v_gene: TRBV19
d_gene: TRBD2
j_gene: TRBJ2-1
abundance: NA

CDR3nt: TGTGCCAGCAGGAATAGCGGAGCAGATACGCAGTATTTT
CDR3aa: CASRNSGADTQYF
v_gene: TRBV14
d_gene: NA
j_gene: TRBJ2-3
abundance: NA

CDR3nt: TGCAGCGTTGAAGGGGACTATATTAAGGGCTATGGCTACACCTTC
CDR3aa: CSVEGDYIKGYGYTF
v_gene: TRBV29-1
d_gene: NA
j_gene: TRBJ1-2
abundance: NA

CDR3nt: TGTGCCATCAAGGCGGGGCAGGGCCTAGCGGGAGCGGGGGACACCGGGGAGCTGTTTTTT
CDR3aa: CAIKAGQGLAGAGDTGELFF
v_gene: TRBV10-3
d_gene: TRBD2
j_gene: TRBJ2-2
abundance: NA

CDR3nt: TGTGCCAGCAGTAGACCGACAGGGACAAACTATGGCTACACCTTC
CDR3aa: CASSRPTGTNYGYTF
v_gene: TRBV6-6
d_gene: TRBD1
j_gene: TRBJ1-2
abundance: NA

CDR3nt: TGTGCCAGTAGTATAGCTCCGGGTGTTTTGAACACTGAAGCTTTCTTT
CDR3aa: CASSIAPGVLNTEAFF
v_gene: TRBV19
d_gene: NA
j_gene: TRBJ1-1
abundance: few

CDR3nt: TGTGCCAGCAGCTTGGCCGGCGGGAGGGCCCCTCGGTCCTACGAGCAGTACTTC
CDR3aa: CASSLAGGRAPRSYEQYF
v_gene: TRBV5-4
d_gene: TRBD2
j_gene: TRBJ2-7
abundance: NA

CDR3nt: TGTGCCACCAGCAGAGATCTGAGCAGGGGAAATGAGCAGTTCTTC
CDR3aa: CATSRDLSRGNEQFF
v_gene: TRBV15
d_gene: NA
j_gene: TRBJ2-1
abundance: NA

CDR3nt: TGTGCCAGTATGACTAGCGGGAGTTGGGGTACAGATACGCAGTATTTT
CDR3aa: CASMTSGSWGTDTQYF
v_gene: TRBV19
d_gene: TRBD2
j_gene: TRBJ2-3
abundance: NA

CDR3nt: TGTGCCAGCAGTTATTCATCCCCAGATACGCAGTATTTT
CDR3aa: CASSYSSPDTQYF
v_gene: TRBV6-5
d_gene: NA
j_gene: TRBJ2-3
abundance: NA